The 19 T cell receptor beta chains below were found in one sample sequenced in a study of OX40 agonist ivuxolimab in advanced cancers. The library was built by means of the immunoSEQ multiplex PCR assay. The immuneACCESS repertoire file appears here via TCRdb, limited to in-frame rearrangements. These files lack a portion of the clones; in checked studies, under half of the deficit traces to unresolved V genes, and the cause of the others is not known. This sample has tens of thousands of clones in its table, and about 87% of those were observed once. The top ten clones comprise roughly 10% of the sample. The sample here was CD4+ or CD8+ T cells sorted from blood, taken in a trial of the OX40 agonist ivuxolimab. These receptor sequences come from an adult with an advanced solid tumor such as melanoma, head and neck, liver or kidney cancer.

The chain carries TRBV5-1 and TRBJ2-7; no reliable D call. This CDR3 comprises 16 residues. With 2 bases removed from V and 3 bases from J, the gap between germline ends came to 18 bases. From germline, CDR1 is SGHRS and CDR2 YFSETQ. The CDR3 nucleotides are TGCGCCAGCAGCTTATCCACGGGCCCTCGCAACTACGAGCAGTACTTC. Encoded protein: CASSLSTGPRNYEQYF.

The V call is TRBV20-1, the J call TRBJ1-2; D is undetermined. The CDR3 contains 11 residues. The V gene's germline CDR1 is DFQATT and CDR2 SNEGSKA (reference sequence). Trimming left V 0 bases short and J 8 bases short, with 7 bases between. The CDR3 loop is CSARDLRGYTF. CDR3 nucleotides: TGCAGTGCTAGAGATTTGAGAGGCTACACCTTC.

The rearrangement links TRBV4-1 to TRBJ1-2; unclear D gene. V lost 0 bases and J 0 bases, leaving 11 bases between the germline ends. CDR1 and CDR2 (germline): MGHRA, YSYEKL. CDR3 length: 16 residues. CDR3 nucleotides: TGCGCCAGCAGCCAAGAGGGCGCCTCCACTAACTATGGCTACACCTTC. Translated, it gives CASSQEGASTNYGYTF.

This sequence joins TRBV9 and TRBJ2-1; D might be TRBD2 (5 bases). V was cut by 4 bases and J by 0 bases, with 11 bases left in between. The CDR3 length is 15 residues. Germline V gene sequence: CDR1 SGDLS, CDR2 YYNGEE. This CDR3 is CASSPAALSYNEQFF. CDR3 nucleotides: TGTGCCAGCAGCCCAGCGGCCCTCTCCTACAATGAGCAGTTCTTC.

The gene calls are TRBV7-2 and TRBJ2-2, with 9 bases lining up with TRBD2. Per germline, CDR1 SGHTA and CDR2 FQGNSA. V shed 4 bases and J 6 bases; nucleotides not matched to a gene: 9. CDR3 length: 16 amino acids. Here the CDR3 DNA reads TGTGCCAGCAGCTCGAGGCGGACTAGCGTAGCCGGGGAGCTGTTTTTT. It codes for CASSSRRTSVAGELFF.

V and J are TRBV5-4 and TRBJ2-2; possible D gene TRBD2, 5 bases. V dropped 1 base and J dropped 2 bases, with 18 bases sitting between them. The germline V gene encodes CDR1 SGHNT and CDR2 YYREEE (reference sequence). This CDR3 contains 18 residues. CDR3 in DNA: TGTGCCAGCAGCTTGTCGTTAACGGGGAGCGGTAACACCGGGGAGCTGTTTTTT. As protein: CASSLSLTGSGNTGELFF. Variable domain in full (rest from reference TRBV5-4 and TRBJ2-2): ETGVTQSPTHLIKTRGQQVTLRCSSQSGHNTVSWYQQALGQGPQFIFQYYREEENGRGNFPPRFSGLQFPNYSSELNVNALELDDSALYLCASSLSLTGSGNTGELFFGEGSRLTVL.

This sequence joins TRBV6-5 and TRBJ2-7; D is unclear. The CDR3 has 12 residues. Trimming left V 6 bases short and J 0 bases short, with 6 bases between. The germline V gene encodes CDR1 MNHEY and CDR2 SVGAGI. The CDR3 DNA reads as TGTGCCAGCAGCCCTAGCTCCTACGAGCAGTACTTC. This encodes CASSPSSYEQYF.

J is TRBJ2-3 and V is TRBV5-8; TRBD2 matches 7 bases. The CDR3 sequence is 13 residues long. CDR1 is SGHTS, CDR2 YDEGEE, per germline. V shed 2 bases, J shed 5 bases, and the junction held 2 bases outside the gene matches. The CDR3 spells CASSFSGLDTQYF. The CDR3 DNA follows: TGTGCCAGCAGCTTTAGCGGGTTAGATACGCAGTATTTT.

This chain joins TRBV5-8 and TRBJ2-5; TRBD1 aligns across 10 bases. This CDR3 region has 15 residues. The ends lost 9 bases at V and 5 bases at J; junction bases unmatched: 13. Germline V gene data show CDR1 as SGHTS and CDR2 as YDEGEE. The CDR3 sequence is CATGPGQGFRETQYF. The DNA for the CDR3 is TGTGCCACCGGACCGGGACAGGGGTTTCGGGAGACCCAGTACTTC. Using reference TRBV5-8 and TRBJ2-5 for the parts outside the CDR3, the full variable domain is EAGVTQSPTHLIKTRGQQATLRCSPISGHTSVYWYQQALGLGLQFLLWYDEGEERNRGNFPPRFSGRQFPNYSSELNVNALELEDSALYLCATGPGQGFRETQYFGPGTRLLVL.

The rearrangement uses TRBV7-2 and TRBJ2-7, with TRBD1 as a possible D gene (7 bases). This CDR3 has 14 amino acids. Trimming took off 2 bases at V and 6 bases at J, with 14 bases between the two ends. Germline V gives CDR1 SGHTA, CDR2 FQGNSA. CDR3 coding DNA: TGTGCCAGCAGCTTAAGTTACCAGGGGGGCGAGCAGTACTTC. Amino acid sequence: CASSLSYQGGEQYF. The whole variable domain, filled in from reference TRBV7-2 and TRBJ2-7, reads GAGVSQSPSNKVTEKGKDVELRCDPISGHTALYWYRQSLGQGLEFLIYFQGNSAPDKSGLPSDRFSAERTGGSVSTLTIQRTQQEDSAVYLCASSLSYQGGEQYFGPGTRLTVT.

This rearrangement joins TRBV7-9 to TRBJ2-3, with 7 bases lining up with TRBD1. Per the germline V gene, CDR1 is SEHNR and CDR2 is FQNEAQ (reference sequence). Trimming removed 5 bases from V and 1 base from J; junction bases left unmatched: 9. The CDR3 runs 16 residues. CDR3 protein: CASSPRDRYRTDTQYF. The CDR3 DNA sequence: TGTGCCAGCAGCCCAAGGGACAGATACCGCACAGATACGCAGTATTTT.

The gene calls are TRBV18 and TRBJ1-1; no definite D call. V gave up 1 base and J gave up 6 bases, with 6 bases separating them. The CDR3 sequence is 12 residues long. Germline-derived CDR1 and CDR2 are KGHSH and LQKENI. The CDR3, as DNA: TGTGCCAGCTCACCACGTGCGGCTGAAGCTTTCTTT. This encodes CASSPRAAEAFF.

The V and J genes are TRBV7-9 and TRBJ1-2; 8 positions agree with TRBD1. The CDR3 has 14 residues. The J segment lost 7 bases and the V segment lost 3 bases, leaving 7 bases of the junction unmatched. Per the germline V gene, CDR1 is SEHNR and CDR2 is FQNEAQ (reference sequence). In DNA form, the CDR3 reads TGTGCCAGCAGCTTTCTACAGGGGGTGTTTGGCTACACCTTC. Translation: CASSFLQGVFGYTF.

This chain uses TRBV29-1 with TRBJ2-7, with unresolved D. This CDR3 is built from 11 residues. Per germline, CDR1 SQVTM and CDR2 ANQGSEA. V was cut by 4 bases and J by 2 bases, with 6 bases left in between. This chain's CDR3 is CSVVSAYEQYF. In DNA, the CDR3 is TGCAGCGTTGTTTCGGCCTACGAGCAGTACTTC.

J is TRBJ1-1 and V is TRBV19; TRBD1 aligns across 7 bases. Germline-derived CDR1 and CDR2 are LNHDA and SQIVND (reference sequence). The CDR3 extends over 15 amino acids. Unmatched junction bases numbered 18, after V lost 6 bases and J lost 11 bases. The CDR3 protein is CASSLLRTGRRWAFF. CDR3 DNA sequence: TGTGCCAGTAGCTTACTTCGGACAGGTAGACGGTGGGCTTTCTTT.

The gene calls are TRBV9 and TRBJ2-6; 9 nucleotides line up with TRBD1. V lost 3 bases and J lost 2; bases outside the gene matches: 3. This CDR3 comprises 16 residues. CDR1 SGDLS and CDR2 YYNGEE come from the germline V gene. CDR3 in DNA: TGTGCCAGCAGCGGTACAGGGGGCGCTGGGGCCAACGTCCTGACTTTC. Translation gives CASSGTGGAGANVLTF.

This clone appeared a few times. The chain uses TRBV19 and TRBJ1-3; 10 bases are a match to TRBD1. Losses at the gene ends were 5 bases for V and 4 bases for J; bases not matched to a gene: 11. The CDR3 is made up of 17 amino acids. Germline V CDR1 and CDR2: LNHDA, SQIVND (reference sequence). In DNA, the CDR3 is TGTGCCAGTAGTGCTCGGACAGGGGGTTTCGCCGGAAACACCATATATTTT. Translated, it gives CASSARTGGFAGNTIYF.

The V gene is TRBV19, the J gene TRBJ1-2; 7 bases map to TRBD1. The germline V gene has CDR1 LNHDA and CDR2 SQIVND (reference sequence). V trimming: 3 bases; J trimming: 7 bases; junction bases outside the gene matches: 11. The CDR3 length is 15 residues. The CDR3 loop is CASSMGDRARAGYTF. For the CDR3, the DNA is TGTGCCAGTAGTATGGGCGACAGGGCAAGGGCTGGCTACACCTTC.

The chain carries TRBV6-4 and TRBJ1-5; D possibly corresponds to TRBD1 (5 bases). Germline loops: CDR1 MRHNA, CDR2 SNTAGT. The CDR3 is 14 residues long. V lost 5 bases to trimming and J lost 5 bases, with 13 bases between them. Written as DNA, the CDR3 is TGTGCCAGCAGTAGCGACAGAGCTCATCAGCCCCAGCATTTT. Its protein is CASSSDRAHQPQHF.